The clone carrying this T cell receptor beta chain appeared a few times. The data are from a study of patients and donors after allogeneic stem cell transplantation. Germline CDR1 reads SGDLS; CDR2 reads YYNGEE. The V end lost 0 bases, the J end lost 7 bases, and 5 bases lay between the germline ends. This CDR3 is built from 12 residues. TCRdb used MiXCR to reprocess the RT-PCR reads, holding one entry per CDR3 protein. The sample includes around 150,000 distinct CDR3 sequences, roughly 30% of them seen just once. The sequence came from a human donor who was either an allogeneic HSCT recipient or a stem cell or donor lymphocyte infusion donor (not recorded which). It is not recorded whose cells these are; they may come from a transplant donor. Material: blood, either unsorted or a sorted T cell fraction (not recorded which). V is TRBV9 and J is TRBJ2-1, with unresolved D. The CDR3 DNA reads as TGTGCCAGCAGCGTAGATGAGAATGAGCAGTTCTTC. It encodes CASSVDENEQFF.